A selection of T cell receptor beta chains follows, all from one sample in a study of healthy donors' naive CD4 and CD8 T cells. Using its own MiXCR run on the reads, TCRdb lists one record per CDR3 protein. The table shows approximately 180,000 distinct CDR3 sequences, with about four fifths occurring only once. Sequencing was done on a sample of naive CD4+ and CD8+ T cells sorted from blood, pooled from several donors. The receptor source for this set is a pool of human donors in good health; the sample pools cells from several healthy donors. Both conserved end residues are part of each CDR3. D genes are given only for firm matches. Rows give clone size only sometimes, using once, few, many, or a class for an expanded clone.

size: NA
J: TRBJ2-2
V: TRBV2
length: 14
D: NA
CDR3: CASSDRVNTGELFF
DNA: TGTGCCAGCAGTGATCGGGTTAACACCGGGGAGCTGTTTTTT

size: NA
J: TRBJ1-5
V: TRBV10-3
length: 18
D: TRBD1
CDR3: CASSRPGQGIYSNQPQHF
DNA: TGTGCCAGCAGTCGGCCGGGACAGGGGATTTATAGCAATCAGCCCCAGCATTTT

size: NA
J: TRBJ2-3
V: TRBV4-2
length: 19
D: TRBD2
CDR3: CASSQEGAGTSGGTDTQYF
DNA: TGTGCCAGCAGCCAAGAGGGAGCAGGCACTAGCGGGGGCACAGATACGCAGTATTTT

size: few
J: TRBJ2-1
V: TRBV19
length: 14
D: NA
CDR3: CASSIGARGYEQFF
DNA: TGTGCCAGTAGTATCGGGGCCAGGGGCTATGAGCAGTTCTTC

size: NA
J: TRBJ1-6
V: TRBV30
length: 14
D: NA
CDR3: CAWSVSGVDSPLHF
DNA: TGTGCCTGGAGTGTATCAGGGGTGGATTCACCCCTCCACTTT

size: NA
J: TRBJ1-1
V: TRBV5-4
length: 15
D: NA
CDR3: CASTSGGRLNTEAFF
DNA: TGTGCCAGCACCTCGGGTGGCAGACTGAACACTGAAGCTTTCTTT

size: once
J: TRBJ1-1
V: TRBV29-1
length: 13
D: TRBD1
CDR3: CSVEGDRDTEAFF
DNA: TGCAGCGTTGAGGGGGACAGGGACACTGAAGCTTTCTTT

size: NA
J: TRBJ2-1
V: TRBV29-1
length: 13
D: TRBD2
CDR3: CSGVVSGSGEQFF
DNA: TGCAGCGGGGTTGTTAGCGGGAGCGGCGAGCAGTTCTTC

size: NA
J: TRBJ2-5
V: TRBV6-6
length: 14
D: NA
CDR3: CASSGGTAEETQYF
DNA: TGTGCCAGCAGTGGAGGGACGGCTGAAGAGACCCAGTACTTC

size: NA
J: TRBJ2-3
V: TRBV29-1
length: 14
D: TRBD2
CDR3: CSVGLAGITDTQYF
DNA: TGCAGCGTAGGACTAGCGGGCATTACAGATACGCAGTATTTT

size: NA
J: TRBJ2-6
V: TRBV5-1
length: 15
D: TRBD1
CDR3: CASSRGQGVANVLTF
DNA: TGCGCCAGCAGCAGAGGACAGGGAGTAGCCAACGTCCTGACTTTC

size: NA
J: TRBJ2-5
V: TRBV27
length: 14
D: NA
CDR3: CASSFLPGPETQYF
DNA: TGTGCCAGCAGTTTTTTACCGGGACCAGAGACCCAGTACTTC

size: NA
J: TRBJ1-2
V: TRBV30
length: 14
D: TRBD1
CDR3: CAWRNRQGAVGYTF
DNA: TGTGCCTGGAGAAACAGACAGGGGGCAGTTGGCTACACCTTC

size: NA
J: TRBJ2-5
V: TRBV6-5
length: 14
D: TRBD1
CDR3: CASRPGQGVETQYF
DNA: TGTGCCAGCAGACCGGGACAGGGCGTAGAGACCCAGTACTTC

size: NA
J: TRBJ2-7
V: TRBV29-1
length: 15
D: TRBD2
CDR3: CSVKQTSGGSYEQYF
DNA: TGCAGCGTGAAACAGACTAGCGGTGGGTCCTACGAGCAGTACTTC

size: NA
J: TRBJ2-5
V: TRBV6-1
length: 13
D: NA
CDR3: CASRMPPRETQYF
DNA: TGTGCCAGCAGGATGCCCCCCCGAGAGACCCAGTACTTC

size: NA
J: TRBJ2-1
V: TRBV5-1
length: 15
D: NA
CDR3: CASSFEGVSYNEQFF
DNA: TGCGCCAGCAGCTTTGAGGGGGTCTCCTACAATGAGCAGTTCTTC

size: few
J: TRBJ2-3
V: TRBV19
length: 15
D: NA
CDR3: CASSWTGHSTDMQYF
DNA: TGTGCCAGTAGTTGGACGGGACACAGCACAGATATGCAGTATTTT

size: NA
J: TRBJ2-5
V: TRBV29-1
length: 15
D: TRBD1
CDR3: CSVGGQGKTQETQYF
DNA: TGCAGCGTTGGTGGACAGGGGAAAACACAAGAGACCCAGTACTTC

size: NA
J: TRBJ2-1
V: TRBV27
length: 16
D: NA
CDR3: CASSLGLVEYYNEQFF
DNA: TGTGCCAGCAGTTTGGGGCTAGTTGAGTACTACAATGAGCAGTTCTTC

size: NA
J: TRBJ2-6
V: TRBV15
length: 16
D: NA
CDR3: CATSRDPGAGANVLTF
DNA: TGTGCCACCAGCAGAGATCCGGGAGCTGGGGCCAACGTCCTGACTTTC

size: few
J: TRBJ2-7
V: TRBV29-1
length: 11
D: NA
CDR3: CSVSAAAEQYF
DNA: TGCAGCGTTTCAGCCGCCGCCGAGCAGTACTTC

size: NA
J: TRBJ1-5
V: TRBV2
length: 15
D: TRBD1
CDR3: CASSRQGELSQPQHF
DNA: TGTGCCAGCAGTCGACAGGGGGAGTTGAGTCAGCCCCAGCATTTT

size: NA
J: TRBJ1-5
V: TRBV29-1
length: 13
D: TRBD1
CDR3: CSVGTGGNQPQHF
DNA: TGCAGCGTTGGGACAGGGGGCAATCAGCCCCAGCATTTT

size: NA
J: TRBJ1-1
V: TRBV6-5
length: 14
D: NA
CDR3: CASSYSARGTEAFF
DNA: TGTGCCAGCAGTTACTCGGCCAGGGGAACTGAAGCTTTCTTT

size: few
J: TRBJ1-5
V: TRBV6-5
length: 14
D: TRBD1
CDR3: CASRTGYSNQPQHF
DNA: TGTGCCAGCAGGACAGGGTATAGCAATCAGCCCCAGCATTTT

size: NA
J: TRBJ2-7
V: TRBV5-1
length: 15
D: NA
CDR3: CASQSSGAPPGEQYF
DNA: TGCGCCAGCCAAAGTTCGGGAGCGCCTCCTGGGGAGCAGTACTTC

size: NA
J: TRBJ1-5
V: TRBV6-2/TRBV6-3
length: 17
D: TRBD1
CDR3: CASRGTWTGKSNQPQHF
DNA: TGTGCCAGCAGGGGAACATGGACAGGGAAAAGCAATCAGCCCCAGCATTTT

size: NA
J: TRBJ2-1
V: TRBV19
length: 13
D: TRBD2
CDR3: CASSLALAGELFF
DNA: TGTGCCAGTAGTTTAGCCCTAGCGGGGGAGCTGTTCTTC

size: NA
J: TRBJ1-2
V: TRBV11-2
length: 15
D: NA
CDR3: CASSLAQGPVYGYTF
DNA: TGTGCCAGCAGCTTAGCCCAGGGGCCGGTCTATGGCTACACCTTC

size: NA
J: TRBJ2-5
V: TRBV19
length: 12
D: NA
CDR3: CATQGWEETQYF
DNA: TGTGCCACCCAGGGGTGGGAAGAGACCCAGTACTTC

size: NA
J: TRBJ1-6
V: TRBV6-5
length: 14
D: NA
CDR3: CASGYSRGISPLHF
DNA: TGTGCCAGCGGCTACTCCCGCGGGATTTCACCCCTCCACTTT

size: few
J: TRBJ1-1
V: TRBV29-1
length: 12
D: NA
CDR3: CSVRGRDTEAFF
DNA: TGCAGCGTCCGGGGGAGGGACACTGAAGCTTTCTTT

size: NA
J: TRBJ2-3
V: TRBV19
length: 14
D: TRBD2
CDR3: CASRWTSGTDTQYF
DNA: TGTGCCAGTAGATGGACTAGCGGGACAGATACGCAGTATTTT

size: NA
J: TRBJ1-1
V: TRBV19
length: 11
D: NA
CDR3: CASLTATEAFF
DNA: TGTGCCAGCCTGACCGCCACTGAAGCTTTCTTT

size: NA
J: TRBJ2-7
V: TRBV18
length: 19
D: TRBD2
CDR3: CASSTKPGTSGIPTYEQYF
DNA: TGTGCCAGCTCAACTAAACCCGGGACTAGCGGGATTCCAACCTACGAGCAGTACTTC

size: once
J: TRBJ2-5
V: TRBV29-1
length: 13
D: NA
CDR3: CSVGSNFQETQYF
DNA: TGCAGCGTAGGGTCTAACTTCCAAGAGACCCAGTACTTC

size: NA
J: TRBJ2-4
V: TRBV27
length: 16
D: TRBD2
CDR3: CASSLMGLAGEGIQYF
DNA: TGTGCCAGCAGTTTAATGGGGCTAGCGGGAGAGGGCATTCAGTACTTC

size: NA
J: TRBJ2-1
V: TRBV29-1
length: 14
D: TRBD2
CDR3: CSEVGLAGYNEQFF
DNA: TGCAGCGAAGTGGGACTAGCGGGATACAATGAGCAGTTCTTC

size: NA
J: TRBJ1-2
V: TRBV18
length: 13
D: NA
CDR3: CASSPDWGSGYTF
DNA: TGTGCCAGCTCACCCGATTGGGGGTCCGGCTACACCTTC

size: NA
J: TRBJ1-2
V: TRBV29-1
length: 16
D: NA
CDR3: CSVDEAGPGVHYGYTF
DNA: TGCAGCGTTGATGAGGCAGGGCCCGGGGTCCACTATGGCTACACCTTC

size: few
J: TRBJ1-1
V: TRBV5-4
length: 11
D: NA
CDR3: CASTRGREAFF
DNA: TGTGCCAGCACACGGGGGAGGGAAGCTTTCTTT

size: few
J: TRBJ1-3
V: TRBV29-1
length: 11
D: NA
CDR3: CSVPSGNTIYF
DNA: TGCAGCGTTCCCTCTGGAAACACCATATATTTT

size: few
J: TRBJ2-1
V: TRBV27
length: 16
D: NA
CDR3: CASSSIKTVSYNEQFF
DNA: TGTGCCAGCAGTTCCATTAAGACAGTCTCCTACAATGAGCAGTTCTTC

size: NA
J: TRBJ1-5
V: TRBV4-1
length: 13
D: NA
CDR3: CASTGAADQPQHF
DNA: TGCGCCAGCACTGGGGCCGCCGATCAGCCCCAGCATTTT

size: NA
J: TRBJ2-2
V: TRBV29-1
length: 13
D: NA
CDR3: CSVEDTGPGELFF
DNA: TGCAGCGTTGAAGACACAGGGCCCGGGGAGCTGTTTTTT

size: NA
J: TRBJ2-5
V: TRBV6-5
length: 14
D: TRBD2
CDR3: CASSRGGRWETQYF
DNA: TGTGCCAGCAGTCGGGGAGGGCGGTGGGAGACCCAGTACTTC

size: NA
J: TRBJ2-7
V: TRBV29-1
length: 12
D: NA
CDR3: CSVKFGSNEQYF
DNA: TGCAGCGTTAAATTTGGTTCCAACGAGCAGTACTTC

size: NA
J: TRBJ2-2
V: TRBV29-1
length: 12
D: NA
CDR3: CSVVPATGELFF
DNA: TGCAGCGTTGTCCCAGCCACCGGGGAGCTGTTTTTT

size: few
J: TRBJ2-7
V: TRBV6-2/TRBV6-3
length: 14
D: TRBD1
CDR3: CASSTGTVVYEQYF
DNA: TGTGCCAGCAGTACCGGGACAGTAGTCTACGAGCAGTACTTC

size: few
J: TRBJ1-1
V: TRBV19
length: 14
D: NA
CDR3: CASSIEWPEWEAFF
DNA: TGTGCCAGTAGTATAGAATGGCCGGAATGGGAAGCTTTCTTT

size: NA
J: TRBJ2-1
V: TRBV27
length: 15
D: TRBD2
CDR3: CASSLAGVVYNEQFF
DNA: TGTGCCAGCAGTCTAGCGGGAGTGGTCTACAATGAGCAGTTCTTC

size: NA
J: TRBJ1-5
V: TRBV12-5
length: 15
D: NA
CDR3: CASSFGERQNQPQHF
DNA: TGTGCCAGCAGTTTTGGTGAACGACAGAATCAGCCCCAGCATTTT

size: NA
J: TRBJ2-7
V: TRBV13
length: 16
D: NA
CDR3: CASSPIRPTSGDEQYF
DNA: TGTGCCAGCAGCCCTATACGCCCGACATCGGGGGACGAGCAGTACTTC

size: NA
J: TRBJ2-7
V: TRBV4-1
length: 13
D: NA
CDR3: CASSPGGYYEQYF
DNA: TGCGCCAGCAGCCCAGGCGGCTACTACGAGCAGTACTTC

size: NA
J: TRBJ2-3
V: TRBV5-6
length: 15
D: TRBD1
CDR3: CASGHRDRSTDTQYF
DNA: TGTGCCAGCGGGCATCGGGACAGGAGCACAGATACGCAGTATTTT

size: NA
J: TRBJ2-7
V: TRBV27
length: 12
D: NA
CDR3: CASSGHSYEQYF
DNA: TGTGCCAGCAGTGGTCACTCCTACGAGCAGTACTTC

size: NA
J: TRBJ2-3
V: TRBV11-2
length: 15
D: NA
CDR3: CASSFLPGGTDTQYF
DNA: TGTGCCAGCAGCTTCCTTCCAGGGGGCACAGATACGCAGTATTTT

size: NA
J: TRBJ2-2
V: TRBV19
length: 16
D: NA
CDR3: CASPLDSLANTGELFF
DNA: TGTGCCAGTCCCCTGGACAGTCTCGCGAACACCGGGGAGCTGTTTTTT